The following is a T cell receptor beta chain sequence with its context. Its antigen is unknown. The sample is drawn from a study of T cell responses to AZD1222 COVID-19 vaccine. About the study: Whether given at about 4 or about 12 weeks, second doses were pooled.

The data were produced by immunoSEQ multiplex PCR, yet TCRdb's version contains in-frame clones alone and is incomplete. This table holds some 160,000 clones, approximately 89% found once. Study observations and caveats: Spike-specific TCR repertoires showed rising breadth and depth after two AZD1222 doses. CD4 TCRs associated with vaccination spanned spike, dominating at 160-218 and 743-854.

Germline V CDR1 and CDR2: LNHDA, SQIVND (reference sequence). The CDR3 runs 17 residues. J lost 3 bases, V lost 3 bases, and 9 bases had no gene match. The gene calls are TRBV19 and TRBJ1-5; 9 bases agree with TRBD1. The specimen was peripheral blood, collected on day 0 of AZD1222 vaccination. The sequence was obtained from an adult in good health. CDR3 nucleotides: TGTGCCAGTAGTATTCAGGACAGGGGTTTTACCAATCAGCCCCAGCATTTT. Encoded protein: CASSIQDRGFTNQPQHF.